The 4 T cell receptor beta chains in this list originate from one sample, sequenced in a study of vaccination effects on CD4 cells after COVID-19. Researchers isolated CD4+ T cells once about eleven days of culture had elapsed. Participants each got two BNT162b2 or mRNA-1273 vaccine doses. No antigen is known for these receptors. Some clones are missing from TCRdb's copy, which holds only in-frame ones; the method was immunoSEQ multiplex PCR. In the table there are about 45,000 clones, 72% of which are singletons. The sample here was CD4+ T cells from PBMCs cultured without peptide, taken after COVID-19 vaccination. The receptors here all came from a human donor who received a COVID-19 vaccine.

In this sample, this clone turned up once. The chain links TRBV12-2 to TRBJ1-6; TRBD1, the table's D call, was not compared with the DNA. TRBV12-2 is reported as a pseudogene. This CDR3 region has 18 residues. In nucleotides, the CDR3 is TGTGCAAGTCGCTTCGCCAGGGCGATAAGAATAGGACCCCCATCCCTCCACTTT. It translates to CASRFARAIRIGPPSLHF.

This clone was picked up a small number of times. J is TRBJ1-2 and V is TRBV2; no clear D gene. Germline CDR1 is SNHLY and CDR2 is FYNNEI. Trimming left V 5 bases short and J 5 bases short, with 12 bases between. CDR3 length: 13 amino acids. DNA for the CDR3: TGTGCCAGCAGTCGAGGGATGGGGTATGGCTACACCTTC. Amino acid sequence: CASSRGMGYGYTF.

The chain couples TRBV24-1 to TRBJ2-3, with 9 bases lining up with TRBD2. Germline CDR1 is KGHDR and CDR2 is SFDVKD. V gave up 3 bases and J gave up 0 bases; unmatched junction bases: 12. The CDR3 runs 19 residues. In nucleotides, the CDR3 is TGTGCCACCAGTGATGACCCCTCCACTCTAGCGGGGAGCACAGATACGCAGTATTTT. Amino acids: CATSDDPSTLAGSTDTQYF.

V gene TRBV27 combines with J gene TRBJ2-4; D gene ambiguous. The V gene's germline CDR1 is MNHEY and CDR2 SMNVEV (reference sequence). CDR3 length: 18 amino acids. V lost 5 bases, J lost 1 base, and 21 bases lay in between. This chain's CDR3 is CASSPLSLSDRAKNIQYF. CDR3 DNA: TGTGCCAGCAGTCCGCTCTCACTCTCCGATCGGGCCAAAAACATTCAGTACTTC.